One sample yielded the 30 T cell receptor beta chains listed below, sequenced in a study of blood T cell repertoires in COVID-19. Here immunoSEQ multiplex PCR was the method, and the copy in TCRdb shows in-frame clones only, minus some. The sample records some 230,000 clones, around 87% being singletons. The sample was peripheral blood. The receptors here all came from a woman between 45 and 65 years old with COVID-19, enrolled during active disease.

This clone was counted a single time. The V call is TRBV6-4, the J call TRBJ1-2; D not certain. The V end lost 7 bases, the J end lost 7 bases, and 4 bases lay between the germline ends. This CDR3 has 9 residues. Germline assignment: CDR1 MRHNA and CDR2 SNTAGT. The CDR3 protein is CASTCGYTF. Written as DNA, the CDR3 is TGTGCCAGCACCTGTGGCTACACCTTC.

J is TRBJ1-1 and V is TRBV7-6; TRBD1 matches at 7 bases. The CDR3 totals 14 residues. Trimming at V came to 5 bases and at J to 0 bases, leaving 3 bases not matched to a gene. Germline CDR1 SGHVS, CDR2 FNYEAQ. The chain's CDR3 is CASSPTGLNTEAFF. The DNA of the CDR3 is TGTGCCAGCAGCCCGACAGGGTTGAACACTGAAGCTTTCTTT.

Only one count was recorded for this clone. The genes are TRBV3-1 (or the pseudogene TRBV3-2) and TRBJ1-5; the D is unclear. V was trimmed by 1 base and J by 1 base, leaving 8 bases between them. CDR1 and CDR2 (germline): LGHDT, YNNKEL (reference sequence). The CDR3 has 15 amino acids. CDR3 sequence: CASSQGAGSNQPQHF. CDR3 coding DNA: TGTGCCAGCAGCCAAGGAGCGGGGAGCAATCAGCCCCAGCATTTT.

This chain joins TRBV4-3 and TRBJ1-5, with 7 bases aligning to TRBD1. Per the germline V gene, CDR1 is LGHNA and CDR2 is YSLEER. This CDR3 is 15 amino acids long. V shed 4 bases and J 3 bases; nucleotides not matched to a gene: 6. The CDR3 loop reads CASSLSTGINQPQHF. The CDR3 region has the DNA TGCGCCAGCAGCCTCTCGACAGGGATCAATCAGCCCCAGCATTTT.

This clone was detected only once. The rearrangement uses TRBV25-1 and TRBJ1-1, with no clear D. Germline CDR1 reads MGHDK; CDR2 reads SYGVNS. The CDR3 contains 15 residues. V dropped 5 bases and J dropped 5 bases, with 18 bases sitting between them. CDR3 nucleotides: TGTGCCAGCAGTCTCCGCGTATCGGGGAGGACTGAAGCTTTCTTT. This codes for CASSLRVSGRTEAFF.

The chain has TRBV10-3 and TRBJ2-2; D is perhaps TRBD1 (6 bases). The V gene lost 5 bases and the J gene lost 0 bases, with 13 bases spanning the gap. The CDR3 is made up of 16 amino acids. Germline V gives CDR1 ENHRY, CDR2 SYGVKD. The CDR3 here is CAISSQGGSNTGELFF. CDR3 in DNA: TGTGCCATCAGTTCCCAAGGGGGATCGAACACCGGGGAGCTGTTTTTT.

The chain recombines TRBV12-5 with TRBJ1-4; 8 nucleotides line up with TRBD1. Trimming cost V 4 bases and J 4 bases; bases outside gene matches: 5. CDR1 is LGHNT and CDR2 is FRNRAP in the germline V gene. This CDR3 spans 15 amino acids. CDR3 in amino acids: CASGSGQGLNEKLFF. In nucleotides, the CDR3 is TGTGCTAGTGGTTCCGGACAGGGCCTTAATGAAAAACTGTTTTTT.

V usage is TRBV7-9 and J usage is TRBJ1-1, with D unresolved. V was pared by 3 bases and J by 2 bases, with 7 bases between. There are 13 residues in the CDR3. Germline CDR1 SEHNR, CDR2 FQNEAQ (reference sequence). DNA for the CDR3: TGTGCCAGCAGCTTCCCCCCTAACACTGAAGCTTTCTTT. Translation: CASSFPPNTEAFF.

This sequence joins TRBV23-1 and TRBJ2-3, with D possibly being TRBD1 (5 bases). TRBV23-1 is sorted into the ORF group, with uncertain function. The CDR3 is 14 residues long. Trimming removed 5 bases from V and 4 bases from J, with 13 bases in between. The CDR3 here is CASSDQGNADTQYF. The CDR3 nucleotides read TGCGCCAGCAGTGACCAGGGAAACGCAGATACGCAGTATTTT.

The chain combines TRBV6-2 or TRBV6-3 with TRBJ1-1; D gene unclear. Trimming shortened V by 0 bases and J by 3 bases, and 11 bases separated the two germline ends. Germline loops: CDR1 MNHEY, CDR2 SVGEGT. The CDR3 totals 15 residues. The CDR3 DNA follows: TGTGCCAGCAGTTACTCGGGGTACGGGGACACTGAAGCTTTCTTT. Translating it yields CASSYSGYGDTEAFF.

V usage is TRBV7-2 and J usage is TRBJ1-1, with 7 bases matching TRBD1. Germline trimming cut 7 bases from V and 1 base from J; bases unmatched to any gene: 9. CDR1 and CDR2 from the germline V gene are SGHTA and FQGNSA. CDR3 length: 15 amino acids. The CDR3 loop is CASNLNRGGNTEAFF. CDR3 sequence (DNA): TGTGCCAGCAATCTCAACAGGGGTGGGAACACTGAAGCTTTCTTT.

The chain recombines TRBV30 with TRBJ2-3; tentatively, D is TRBD1 (6 bases). Trimming cost V 2 bases and J 0 bases, with 24 bases left between them. Germline V gene lookup returns CDR1 GTSNPN and CDR2 SVGIG (reference sequence). The CDR3 spans 19 residues. CDR3 residues: CAWSFFTTTGHPSTDTQYF. CDR3 coding DNA: TGTGCCTGGAGTTTTTTTACCACGACAGGTCATCCTAGCACAGATACGCAGTATTTT. Variable domain in full (rest from reference TRBV30 and TRBJ2-3): SQTIHQWPATLVQPVGSPLSLECTVEGTSNPNLYWYRQAAGRGLQLLFYSVGIGQISSEVPQNLSASRPQDRQFILSSKKLLLSDSGFYLCAWSFFTTTGHPSTDTQYFGPGTRLTVL.

This clone appeared a few times. This chain joins TRBV19 and TRBJ2-6, with 8 bases that match TRBD1. The CDR3 sequence is 17 residues long. V was clipped by 3 bases and J by 3 bases; unmatched bases: 7. In germline, CDR1 is LNHDA, CDR2 SQIVND (reference sequence). CDR3 protein: CASSIRTGRGGANVLTF. The CDR3 nucleotides read TGTGCCAGTAGTATTCGGACAGGGCGAGGTGGGGCCAACGTCCTGACTTTC.

The V call is TRBV5-4, the J call TRBJ2-1, with D possibly being TRBD2 (6 bases). The germline V and J ends were trimmed by 10 bases and 8 bases, with 7 bases remaining between them. CDR3 length equals 9 residues. Germline values: CDR1 SGHNT, CDR2 YYREEE (reference sequence). DNA for the CDR3: TGTGCCTGGGGGGATGAGCAGTTCTTC. Protein: CAWGDEQFF.

The chain is built from TRBV29-1 and TRBJ2-5, with D possibly being TRBD2 (5 bases). CDR1 SQVTM and CDR2 ANQGSEA come from the germline V gene. The CDR3 sequence is 13 residues long. The V gene lost 4 bases and the J gene lost 4 bases, with 13 bases spanning the gap. The chain's CDR3 is CSVGSGSGETQYF. The CDR3 bases are TGCAGCGTTGGATCGGGATCAGGAGAGACCCAGTACTTC. Filled out from reference TRBV29-1 and TRBJ2-5, the complete variable domain reads SAVISQKPSRDICQRGTSLTIQCQVDSQVTMMFWYRQQPGQSLTLIATANQGSEATYESGFVIDKFPISRPNLTFSTLTVSNMSPEDSSIYLCSVGSGSGETQYFGPGTRLLVL.

CDR3 sequence: CASSWTGPNTEAFF. The CDR3 region has the DNA TGTGCCAGCAGCTGGACAGGGCCCAACACTGAAGCTTTCTTT. The V and J genes are TRBV7-2 and TRBJ1-1; 8 positions match TRBD1. The CDR3 sequence is 14 residues long. After removal of 4 bases from V and 2 bases from J, the junction contained 3 bases not matched to a gene. CDR1 is SGHTA, CDR2 FQGNSA, per germline.

CDR3 residues: CASSLLDSAAFF. The CDR3 DNA is TGTGCCAGCAGCCTTTTGGACTCGGCGGCTTTCTTT. The chain combines TRBV5-4 with TRBJ1-1, with D unclear. V shed 4 bases and J shed 11 bases, with 15 bases lying between them. The CDR3 consists of 12 residues. Germline V gives CDR1 SGHNT, CDR2 YYREEE (reference sequence).

In this sample, this clone turned up a few times. J is TRBJ1-6 and V is TRBV12-5; D might be TRBD1 (6 bases). CDR1 is LGHNT and CDR2 is FRNRAP in the germline V gene. The CDR3 extends over 14 amino acids. V lost 2 bases and J 4 bases, leaving 6 bases between the germline ends. The CDR3 is CASGLTGYNSPLHF. The CDR3 DNA sequence: TGTGCTAGTGGTTTGACAGGGTATAATTCACCCCTCCACTTT.

The chain recombines TRBV30 with TRBJ1-2; D is possibly TRBD1 (5 bases). Germline CDR1 is GTSNPN and CDR2 is SVGIG (reference sequence). The V end was cut by 2 bases, the J end by 7 bases, with 20 bases between. CDR3 size: 15 residues. This CDR3 reads CAWSLIWGDSSGYTF. The CDR3, as DNA: TGTGCCTGGAGTTTGATCTGGGGGGATAGTAGTGGCTACACCTTC.

The gene calls are TRBV7-6 and TRBJ1-5, with D possibly TRBD1 on 6 matching bases. The CDR3 totals 18 residues. Germline V gene sequence: CDR1 SGHVS, CDR2 FNYEAQ. V lost 0 bases, J lost 0 bases, and 15 bases lay in between. This CDR3 is CASSLAPWKGDSNQPQHF. CDR3 sequence (DNA): TGTGCCAGCAGCTTAGCACCTTGGAAGGGGGATAGCAATCAGCCCCAGCATTTT.

This chain's CDR3 is CASSAYYEQYF. CDR3 bases: TGCGCCAGCAGCGCCTACTACGAGCAGTACTTC. The V and J genes are TRBV5-1 and TRBJ2-7; D ambiguous. Trimming took off 4 bases at V and 3 bases at J, with 5 bases between the two ends. CDR1 and CDR2 (germline): SGHRS, YFSETQ. The CDR3 totals 11 residues.

The chain links TRBV9 to TRBJ2-2, with D unclear. V lost 5 bases, J lost 7 bases, and 15 bases lay in between. The CDR3 contains 14 residues. The germline gives CDR1 SGDLS, CDR2 YYNGEE. The CDR3 nucleotides read TGTGCCAGCAGTGCTGCCGCTAATCTCGGGGAGCTGTTTTTT. Its protein product is CASSAAANLGELFF.

This sequence joins TRBV3-1 (or the pseudogene TRBV3-2) and TRBJ1-1; D possibly corresponds to TRBD1 (6 bases). The length of the CDR3 is 17 residues. Trimming cost V 7 bases and J 5 bases, with 26 bases left between them. CDR1 and CDR2 (germline): LGHDT, YNNKEL (reference sequence). In DNA, the CDR3 is TGTGCCAGCACCCGCGATGTTGGGGGCCCTTGGGGGACTGAAGCTTTCTTT. Translated: CASTRDVGGPWGTEAFF.

The rearrangement links TRBV18 to TRBJ1-1, with 7 bases identical to TRBD1. CDR3 size: 14 residues. The junction had 5 bases not matched to a gene; V was cut back by 5 bases and J by 2 bases. Germline lookup yields CDR1 KGHSH and CDR2 LQKENI. Written as DNA, the CDR3 is TGTGCCAGCTCATCGGACAGGATTAACACTGAAGCTTTCTTT. This encodes CASSSDRINTEAFF.

This clone appeared a few times. The gene calls are TRBV6-5 and TRBJ1-6; D is ambiguous. CDR3 length: 12 residues. The V gene's germline CDR1 is MNHEY and CDR2 SVGAGI. Trimming removed 6 bases from V and 4 bases from J, with 4 bases in between. The CDR3: CASRQYNSPLHF. CDR3 coding DNA: TGTGCCAGCAGACAGTATAATTCACCCCTCCACTTT.

This chain connects TRBV7-3 to TRBJ2-1; no reliable D call. Deletions cut 1 base from V and 7 bases from J, with 26 bases between. In germline, CDR1 is SGHTA, CDR2 FQGTGA. The CDR3 consists of 19 residues. CDR3: CASSLNPSTSTPAANEQFF. The CDR3, as DNA: TGTGCCAGCAGCTTAAACCCTAGTACGTCGACTCCAGCAGCGAATGAGCAGTTCTTC. Drawing the rest from reference TRBV7-3 and TRBJ2-1, the complete variable domain is GAGVSQTPSNKVTEKGKYVELRCDPISGHTALYWYRQSLGQGPEFLIYFQGTGAADDSGLPNDRFFAVRPEGSVSTLKIQRTERGDSAVYLCASSLNPSTSTPAANEQFFGPGTRLTVL.

This chain connects TRBV19 to TRBJ1-1, with TRBD1 matching 9 bases. Trimming cost V 4 bases and J 1 base; bases outside gene matches: 7. Germline assignment: CDR1 LNHDA and CDR2 SQIVND (reference sequence). CDR3 length equals 16 residues. CDR3 sequence: CASSKRGTGTNTEAFF. CDR3 in DNA: TGTGCCAGTAGTAAAAGGGGGACAGGGACGAACACTGAAGCTTTCTTT.

This clone came up once. V usage is TRBV14 and J usage is TRBJ2-2, with TRBD2 matching 10 bases. The CDR3 covers 15 residues. Germline V gives CDR1 SGHDN, CDR2 FVKESK. The ends lost 3 bases at V and 4 bases at J; junction bases unmatched: 2. The CDR3 is CASSQRLAGTGELFF. CDR3 sequence (DNA): TGTGCCAGCAGCCAGCGACTAGCGGGCACCGGGGAGCTGTTTTTT.

The chain joins TRBV10-3 to TRBJ1-6; D unclear. The CDR3 runs to 14 residues. Germline V gives CDR1 ENHRY, CDR2 SYGVKD. V shed 11 bases and J shed 4 bases, with 15 bases lying between them. The CDR3 sequence is CAAGPVLYNSPLHF. In DNA, the CDR3 is TGTGCCGCTGGCCCCGTCCTTTATAATTCACCCCTCCACTTT.

The chain joins TRBV28 to TRBJ1-5; 9 nucleotides agree with TRBD1. The V gene's germline CDR1 is MDHEN and CDR2 SYDVKM. V gave up 4 bases and J gave up 3 bases; unmatched junction bases: 19. This CDR3 has 20 amino acids. The CDR3 DNA follows: TGTGCCAGCAGTTGGGGCATGAAAAGTTACGACAGGGGGTTCAATCAGCCCCAGCATTTT. Translation: CASSWGMKSYDRGFNQPQHF.